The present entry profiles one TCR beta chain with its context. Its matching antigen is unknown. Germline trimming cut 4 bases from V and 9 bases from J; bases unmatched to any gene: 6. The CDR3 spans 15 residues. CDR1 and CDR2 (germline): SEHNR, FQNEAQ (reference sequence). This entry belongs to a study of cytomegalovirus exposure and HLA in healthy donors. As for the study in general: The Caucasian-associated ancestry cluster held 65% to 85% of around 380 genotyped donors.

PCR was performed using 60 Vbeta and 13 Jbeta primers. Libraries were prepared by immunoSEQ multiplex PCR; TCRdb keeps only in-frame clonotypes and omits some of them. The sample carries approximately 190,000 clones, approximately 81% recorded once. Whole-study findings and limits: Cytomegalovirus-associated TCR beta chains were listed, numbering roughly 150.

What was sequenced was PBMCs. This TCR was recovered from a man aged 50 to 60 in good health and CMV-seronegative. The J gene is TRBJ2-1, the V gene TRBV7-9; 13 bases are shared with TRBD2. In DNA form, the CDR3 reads TGTGCCAGCAGCTCCATACTAGCGGGGGGGCCTGAGCAGTTCTTC. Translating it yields CASSSILAGGPEQFF.